This T cell receptor (beta chain) is from a study of shared T cell receptors in the human thymus. The method was immunoSEQ multiplex PCR; TCRdb's version includes in-frame clones alone and lacks a portion of them. This sample has about 540,000 clones, with approximately 80% found just once. Trimming removed 7 bases at V and 1 base at J, with 13 bases between. The germline gives CDR1 SGHTA, CDR2 FQGNSA. The CDR3 totals 14 residues. These data also featured in a second study, about human thymus T cells.

The sequence was obtained from a boy under two years old with a congenital heart defect. Material for sequencing was thymocytes. V gene TRBV7-2 combines with J gene TRBJ2-5, with D maybe TRBD2 (7 bases). The CDR3 sequence: CASTPGGPQETQYF. In nucleotides, the CDR3 is TGTGCCAGCACCCCCGGGGGGCCCCAAGAGACCCAGTACTTC.